A single sample gave rise to the 23 T cell receptor beta chains below, sequenced in a study of T cell responses to AZD1222 COVID-19 vaccine. The data were produced by immunoSEQ multiplex PCR, yet TCRdb's version contains in-frame clones alone and is incomplete. The data show about 110,000 clones, with around 87% seen just once and around 4% held by the top ten. The sequences come from peripheral blood, collected 28 days after the second AZD1222 dose. These receptor sequences come from an adult who received the AZD1222 COVID-19 vaccine.

V and J are TRBV10-3 and TRBJ2-3; TRBD2 agrees at 9 bases. This CDR3 region has 14 residues. J was trimmed by 6 bases and V by 8 bases; bases with no gene match: 9. The germline gives CDR1 ENHRY, CDR2 SYGVKD. CDR3 nucleotide sequence: TGTGCCATCGGGGCGGGGGGGCCTTTTGATACGCAGTATTTT. It translates to CAIGAGGPFDTQYF.

The genes are TRBV7-3 and TRBJ2-1; a weak D match, TRBD2 (6 bases). V lost 5 bases and J 5 bases, leaving 19 bases between the germline ends. The germline V gene has CDR1 SGHTA and CDR2 FQGTGA. CDR3 length equals 16 residues. As DNA, the CDR3 is TGTGCCAGCAGCACCCCGGGACTGCCATCCCACAATGAGCAGTTCTTC. This encodes CASSTPGLPSHNEQFF.

V gene TRBV9 combines with J gene TRBJ2-7, with 8 bases fitting TRBD1. The CDR3 consists of 16 residues. Germline V CDR1 and CDR2: SGDLS, YYNGEE. The J segment lost 6 bases and the V segment lost 4 bases, leaving 15 bases of the junction unmatched. CDR3 DNA: TGTGCCAGCAGCACCTCAGACAGGGGATGGGGAGGCGAGCAGTACTTC. It yields the protein CASSTSDRGWGGEQYF. The full variable domain, with the rest looked up from reference TRBV9 and TRBJ2-7, is DSGVTQTPKHLITATGQRVTLRCSPRSGDLSVYWYQQSLDQGLQFLIQYYNGEERAKGNILERFSAQQFPDLHSELNLSSLELGDSALYFCASSTSDRGWGGEQYFGPGTRLTVT.

The chain has TRBV9 and TRBJ1-2; D gene unclear. The V end lost 3 bases, the J end lost 7 bases, and 19 bases lay between the germline ends. This CDR3 has 15 amino acids. Germline values: CDR1 SGDLS, CDR2 YYNGEE. The CDR3 here is CASSASGGFGSGYTF. The CDR3 bases are TGTGCCAGCAGCGCGTCGGGAGGTTTCGGTTCTGGCTACACCTTC.

The CDR3, as DNA: TGTGCCAGTAGTATATGGGGCTCCCCCGCGGGTACGCAGTATTTT. It encodes CASSIWGSPAGTQYF. This chain connects TRBV19 to TRBJ2-3; D possibly uses TRBD1 or TRBD2 (5 bases each). The germline V and J ends were trimmed by 2 bases and 8 bases, with 17 bases remaining between them. Germline lookup yields CDR1 LNHDA and CDR2 SQIVND (reference sequence). The CDR3 consists of 15 residues.

This chain links TRBV7-9 with TRBJ2-1; possible D gene TRBD2, 7 bases. V gave up 11 bases and J gave up 5 bases, with 19 bases separating them. This CDR3 has 14 residues. Germline CDR1 reads SEHNR; CDR2 reads FQNEAQ (reference sequence). Here the CDR3 DNA reads TGTGCCCTAGGGGGGGTTCGCAGAGACAATGAGCAGTTCTTC. Translated, it gives CALGGVRRDNEQFF.

This chain joins TRBV19 and TRBJ1-2; maybe TRBD1 (5 bases). The germline V gene encodes CDR1 LNHDA and CDR2 SQIVND (reference sequence). V shed 9 bases and J shed 6 bases, with 14 bases lying between them. This CDR3 has 12 residues. This CDR3 reads CASRLGGDGYTF. The CDR3 bases are TGTGCCAGCCGACTGGGGGGGGATGGCTACACCTTC. Full variable domain (rest looked up from reference TRBV19 and TRBJ1-2): DGGITQSPKYLFRKEGQNVTLSCEQNLNHDAMYWYRQDPGQGLRLIYYSQIVNDFQKGDIAEGYSVSREKKESFPLTVTSAQKNPTAFYLCASRLGGDGYTFGSGTRLTVV.

This clone was observed a single time. This chain uses TRBV18 with TRBJ2-7; D is perhaps TRBD2 (5 bases). Germline V gives CDR1 KGHSH, CDR2 LQKENI. With 2 bases removed from V and 5 bases from J, the gap between germline ends came to 13 bases. The CDR3 is 14 amino acids. CDR3 sequence (DNA): TGTGCCAGCTCACCAGGACTCCTTCGGAACGAGCAGTACTTC. Translation: CASSPGLLRNEQYF.

The V call is TRBV3-1 (or the pseudogene TRBV3-2), the J call TRBJ1-1; TRBD1 is a possible D gene (5 bases). This CDR3 contains 13 residues. The V gene's germline CDR1 is LGHDT and CDR2 YNNKEL (reference sequence). Trimming took off 3 bases at V and 1 base at J, with 6 bases between the two ends. This CDR3 is CASSHGGNTEAFF. The DNA of the CDR3 is TGTGCCAGCAGCCACGGGGGGAACACTGAAGCTTTCTTT.

This clone was observed a few times. The J gene is TRBJ1-5, the V gene TRBV18; 7 nucleotides align to TRBD1. V shed 4 bases and J 5 bases; nucleotides not matched to a gene: 5. Germline lookup yields CDR1 KGHSH and CDR2 LQKENI. The CDR3 sequence is 14 residues long. The CDR3, as DNA: TGTGCCAGCTCACGGGACAGACCCGATCAGCCCCAGCATTTT. It yields the protein CASSRDRPDQPQHF. Using reference TRBV18 and TRBJ1-5 for the parts outside the CDR3, the full variable domain is NAGVMQNPRHLVRRRGQEARLRCSPMKGHSHVYWYRQLPEEGLKFMVYLQKENIIDESGMPKERFSAEFPKEGPSILRIQQVVRGDSAAYFCASSRDRPDQPQHFGDGTRLSIL.

The chain is built from TRBV6-2 or TRBV6-3 and TRBJ2-5; 7 positions match TRBD1. This CDR3 has 15 residues. J lost 5 bases, V lost 6 bases, and 12 bases had no gene match. Germline CDR1 and CDR2: MNHEY and SVGEGT. The chain's CDR3 is CASSLTGALFETQYF. Here the CDR3 DNA reads TGTGCCAGCAGCCTAACAGGGGCCCTGTTTGAGACCCAGTACTTC.

The chain uses TRBV7-2 and TRBJ2-5; D not resolved. Trimming stripped 3 bases from V and 4 bases from J, with 12 bases between. The CDR3 length is 14 residues. Germline V gives CDR1 SGHTA, CDR2 FQGNSA. CDR3 bases: TGTGCCAGCAGCTTGGGTTCGAGCACAGAGACCCAGTACTTC. Translated, it gives CASSLGSSTETQYF.

The genes are TRBV29-1 and TRBJ2-1; D may be TRBD2 (5 bases). V gave up 7 bases and J gave up 0 bases, with 10 bases separating them. This CDR3 has 13 residues. Germline V gene sequence: CDR1 SQVTM, CDR2 ANQGSEA. Here the CDR3 DNA reads TGCAGCGCGACTACCCGCTCCTACAATGAGCAGTTCTTC. Translated: CSATTRSYNEQFF.

The rearrangement links TRBV9 to TRBJ1-2; D is unresolved. This CDR3 has 13 residues. The germline gives CDR1 SGDLS, CDR2 YYNGEE. Between the trimmed V and J ends, which lost 0 bases and 4 bases, there was a span of 7 bases. CDR3 in DNA: TGTGCCAGCAGCGTAGCTCGCGGCTATGGCTACACCTTC. The encoded protein is CASSVARGYGYTF.

The chain employs TRBV5-4 and TRBJ1-2, with 11 bases matching TRBD1. This CDR3 contains 16 residues. Unmatched junction bases numbered 5, after V lost 4 bases and J lost 0 bases. Germline values: CDR1 SGHNT, CDR2 YYREEE (reference sequence). CDR3: CASSRDRGYPNYGYTF. In DNA form, the CDR3 reads TGTGCCAGCAGCCGGGACAGGGGGTACCCTAACTATGGCTACACCTTC.

This chain links TRBV11-3 with TRBJ1-1; no clear D gene. The CDR3 has 13 residues. V was pared by 2 bases and J by 7 bases, with 11 bases between. Germline V lookup: CDR1 SGHNT, CDR2 YENEEA. The CDR3 here is CASSLTPRFEAFF. The CDR3 nucleotides are TGTGCCAGCAGCTTAACTCCTCGGTTTGAAGCTTTCTTT.

The chain carries TRBV30 and TRBJ1-6, with D uncertain. The CDR3 contains 13 residues. Germline assignment: CDR1 GTSNPN and CDR2 SVGIG (reference sequence). The V end was cut by 2 bases, the J end by 9 bases, with 11 bases between. The CDR3, as DNA: TGTGCCTGGAGTAAGGGAACCCGTTCACCCCTCCACTTT. This translates into CAWSKGTRSPLHF.

V and J are TRBV7-2 and TRBJ2-3; 9 bases fit TRBD1. Germline CDR1 and CDR2: SGHTA and FQGNSA. After removal of 1 base from V and 4 bases from J, the junction contained 6 bases not matched to a gene. This CDR3 region has 16 residues. CDR3 region: CASSLGAGTGSDTQYF. CDR3 nucleotide sequence: TGTGCCAGCAGCTTAGGGGCCGGGACAGGGTCAGATACGCAGTATTTT.

The chain couples TRBV7-6 to TRBJ2-5; D is uncertain. This CDR3 has 13 residues. Germline V gene sequence: CDR1 SGHVS, CDR2 FNYEAQ. V was clipped by 1 base and J by 6 bases, with 9 bases between them. The CDR3, as DNA: TGTGCCAGCAGCTTAGGGGGTCGTCAGACCCAGTACTTC. It yields the protein CASSLGGRQTQYF.

Concerning this clone: Other DNA sequences from this sample encode an identical CDR3 as well. This chain joins TRBV12-3 or TRBV12-4 and TRBJ1-4; D remains ambiguous. CDR3 length: 13 residues. The V end was cut by 0 bases, the J end by 8 bases, with 7 bases between. The chain's CDR3 is CASSLATEEKLFF. The CDR3 DNA is TGTGCCAGCAGTTTAGCCACGGAGGAAAAACTGTTTTTT.

The rearrangement uses TRBV6-2 or TRBV6-3 and TRBJ1-5, with 12 bases aligning to TRBD1. V lost 6 bases, J lost 6 bases, and 6 bases stayed unmatched. CDR1 is MNHEY, CDR2 SVGEGT, per germline. This CDR3 contains 15 residues. Here the CDR3 reads CASSPGQGAGQPQHF. DNA for the CDR3: TGTGCCAGCAGCCCGGGACAGGGGGCAGGTCAGCCCCAGCATTTT.

The gene calls are TRBV7-2 and TRBJ1-1; TRBD1 might be the D (5 bases). This CDR3 is 16 amino acids long. V dropped 1 base and J dropped 1 base, with 13 bases sitting between them. Germline V gene lookup returns CDR1 SGHTA and CDR2 FQGNSA. The CDR3 DNA follows: TGTGCCAGCAGCTTAGTTAGTTGGGGGAGGAACACTGAAGCTTTCTTT. This sequence encodes CASSLVSWGRNTEAFF.

The chain is built from TRBV7-2 and TRBJ2-3, with 12 positions matching TRBD2. The CDR3 is 15 amino acids. Germline V gives CDR1 SGHTA, CDR2 FQGNSA. J lost 5 bases, V lost 6 bases, and 6 bases had no gene match. The DNA for the CDR3 is TGTGCCAGCAGTTTTCTAGCGGGAGGGAAAGATACGCAGTATTTT. Translated, it gives CASSFLAGGKDTQYF.